Sequencing of this T cell receptor beta chain was carried out in a study of blood T cell repertoires in COVID-19. Study overall: Material from acute and convalescent COVID-19 was sourced from the United States, Italy and Spain. Sample material is recorded as cDNA or gDNA derived from T cells, B-cell-depleted T cells, or PBMCs.

Per the authors' pipeline: Reference gene primer amplification in the assay estimated nucleated cell counts. Measured with immunoSEQ multiplex PCR; TCRdb has only the in-frame clones, and not every one. V, J and clone size are those of that table, while D and trimming were read from the DNA. The sample lists around 250,000 clones; around 81% were seen once. The CDR3 runs to 15 residues. Germline V gives CDR1 SEHNR, CDR2 FQNEAQ (reference sequence). The V gene lost 4 bases and the J gene lost 4 bases, with 16 bases spanning the gap. The receptor's source is a young man who had recovered from COVID-19. The chain joins TRBV7-9 to TRBJ1-2, with a weak D call TRBD1 (6 bases). Sequencing input: peripheral blood. CDR3 in amino acids: CASSWRGGSSYGYTF. CDR3 DNA sequence: TGTGCCAGCAGCTGGAGGGGGGGAAGTAGCTATGGCTACACCTTC.